Following are 16 T cell receptor beta chains from one sample sequenced in a study of monozygotic twins with cystic fibrosis. Profiled with immunoSEQ multiplex PCR; TCRdb holds only in-frame clones, not every one. This table holds approximately 32,000 clones, approximately 96% found once. Sample: blood. These receptors were collected from a girl aged 2 to 9 with cystic fibrosis.

This chain joins TRBV6-1 and TRBJ2-2, with D unclear. This CDR3 contains 15 residues. V lost 3 bases to trimming and J lost 0 bases, with 8 bases between them. The germline V gene has CDR1 MNHNS and CDR2 SASEGT. Written as DNA, the CDR3 is TGTGCCAGCAGTGAGTATATCGCGAACACCGGGGAGCTGTTTTTT. It codes for CASSEYIANTGELFF.

This chain joins TRBV19 and TRBJ1-1; 9 nucleotides match TRBD1. CDR1 is LNHDA, CDR2 SQIVND, per germline (reference sequence). The CDR3 runs to 14 residues. V lost 1 base, J lost 5 bases, and 2 bases stayed unmatched. CDR3: CASSIGTGATEAFF. As DNA, the CDR3 is TGTGCCAGTAGTATAGGGACAGGGGCGACTGAAGCTTTCTTT.

The rearrangement uses TRBV28 and TRBJ1-5; no clear D. Germline V lookup: CDR1 MDHEN, CDR2 SYDVKM. Trimming stripped 4 bases from V and 4 bases from J, with 8 bases between. The CDR3 has 13 residues. The CDR3 here is CASSWQLNQPQHF. The CDR3 DNA reads TGTGCCAGCAGTTGGCAGCTTAATCAGCCCCAGCATTTT.

This chain links TRBV7-8 with TRBJ1-3, with D unresolved. Trimming shortened V by 1 base and J by 0 bases, and 10 bases separated the two germline ends. CDR1 and CDR2 (germline): SGHVS, FQNEAQ. This CDR3 is built from 16 residues. CDR3 DNA: TGTGCCAGCAGCTTAGACGGTCCGAGCTCTGGAAACACCATATATTTT. This codes for CASSLDGPSSGNTIYF.

The genes are TRBV7-9 and TRBJ2-3; 11 bases are a match to TRBD1. Germline lookup yields CDR1 SEHNR and CDR2 FQNEAQ (reference sequence). The CDR3 is made up of 16 amino acids. With V trimmed by 2 bases and J by 5 bases, 6 bases remained unmatched. The CDR3 bases are TGTGCCAGCAGCTTAAATGGACAGGGGGCGGGAGATACGCAGTATTTT. Translated: CASSLNGQGAGDTQYF.

The chain has TRBV9 and TRBJ2-7; 7 positions match TRBD1. Germline V lookup: CDR1 SGDLS, CDR2 YYNGEE. The CDR3 is 14 residues long. J gave up 0 bases and V 3 bases, and 3 bases lay outside the gene matches. The CDR3 DNA reads as TGTGCCAGCAGCGGCCGGGACAGCTCCTACGAGCAGTACTTC. This sequence encodes CASSGRDSSYEQYF.

This CDR3 reads CASSQVGVRGGDTQYF. The CDR3 bases are TGTGCCAGCAGCCAAGTCGGAGTCAGGGGAGGAGATACGCAGTATTTT. V gene TRBV4-2 combines with J gene TRBJ2-3; D is perhaps TRBD1 or TRBD2 (6 bases each). The CDR3 is made up of 16 amino acids. V was clipped by 1 base and J by 5 bases, with 16 bases between them. Looked up from germline, CDR1 is LGHNA and CDR2 is YNFKEQ.

The CDR3: CASSASGGYNEQFF. CDR3 DNA sequence: TGCGCCAGCAGCGCTAGCGGGGGCTACAATGAGCAGTTCTTC. V usage is TRBV10-1 and J usage is TRBJ2-1, with 10 nucleotides matching TRBD2. Germline assignment: CDR1 WNHNN and CDR2 SYGVQD (reference sequence). This CDR3 has 14 residues. The trim removed 6 bases at V and 3 bases at J, leaving 2 bases unmatched.

J is TRBJ2-7 and V is TRBV7-9; D is ambiguous. This CDR3 spans 13 amino acids. V was shortened by 5 bases and J by 2 bases, with 10 bases between the two germline ends. Germline CDR1 is SEHNR and CDR2 is FQNEAQ (reference sequence). The CDR3 region has the DNA TGTGCCAGCAGCCCCGTGAGCGCCTACGAGCAGTACTTC. Translated, it gives CASSPVSAYEQYF.

This chain joins TRBV4-2 and TRBJ2-7; D possibly uses TRBD1 or TRBD2 (5 bases each). The ends were cut back, 0 bases at V and 6 bases at J, with 12 bases in the middle. The CDR3 length is 14 residues. The germline CDR1 and CDR2 sequences are LGHNA and YNFKEQ. The CDR3: CASSQEIRDPEQYF. CDR3 DNA sequence: TGTGCCAGCAGCCAAGAGATTCGGGACCCCGAGCAGTACTTC.

J is TRBJ1-5 and V is TRBV5-6; D may be TRBD1 (5 bases). The V and J ends lost 0 bases and 6 bases respectively, with 13 bases between them. This CDR3 is 15 amino acids long. CDR1 is SGHDT and CDR2 is YYEEEE in the germline V gene. The CDR3 coding sequence is TGTGCCAGCAGCTTGGCTTTAGGGGCCGTTCAGCCCCAGCATTTT. Amino acids: CASSLALGAVQPQHF.

The genes are TRBV20-1 and TRBJ2-3; D remains unclear. There are 10 residues in the CDR3. From germline, CDR1 is DFQATT and CDR2 SNEGSKA (reference sequence). Between the trimmed V and J ends, which lost 7 bases and 2 bases, there was a span of 4 bases. CDR3 coding DNA: TGCAGTGTTTACACAGATACGCAGTATTTT. It translates to CSVYTDTQYF.

The chain carries TRBV6-1 and TRBJ2-1; a weak D match, TRBD2 (5 bases). The V gene's germline CDR1 is MNHNS and CDR2 SASEGT. The CDR3 has 16 residues. Trimming removed 4 bases from V and 9 bases from J, with 22 bases in between. The CDR3 nucleotides are TGTGCCAGCAGTGGCCAAAAGTATCGGCCCGGAGGTGAGCAGTTCTTC. Protein: CASSGQKYRPGGEQFF.

The chain employs TRBV5-1 and TRBJ2-2; 11 bases fit TRBD2. V lost 0 bases, J lost 5 bases, and 3 bases stayed unmatched. CDR1 is SGHRS and CDR2 is YFSETQ in the germline V gene. This CDR3 has 16 amino acids. In nucleotides, the CDR3 is TGCGCCAGCAGCTTGGTCGGGACTAGCGGTACCGGGGAGCTGTTTTTT. It yields the protein CASSLVGTSGTGELFF.

The DNA for the CDR3 is TGTGCCAGCAGGCGAGTAAAGCGACAGCCGGGGGACTCCTACGAGCAGTACTTC. This sequence encodes CASRRVKRQPGDSYEQYF. V is TRBV11-2 and J is TRBJ2-7; possibly TRBD2 for D (6 bases). Germline V gene data show CDR1 as SGHAT and CDR2 as FQNNGV. V was shortened by 6 bases and J by 0 bases, with 24 bases between the two germline ends. This CDR3 comprises 18 residues.

The V and J genes are TRBV5-4 and TRBJ1-4; 7 nucleotides match TRBD1. Germline CDR1 and CDR2: SGHNT and YYREEE (reference sequence). The junction had 8 bases not matched to a gene; V was cut back by 4 bases and J by 5 bases. The CDR3 loop spans 15 amino acids. The CDR3 sequence: CASSPQTGMNEKLFF. CDR3 DNA sequence: TGTGCCAGCAGCCCACAGACAGGGATGAATGAAAAACTGTTTTTT. The whole variable domain, remainder taken from reference TRBV5-4 and TRBJ1-4, is ETGVTQSPTHLIKTRGQQVTLRCSSQSGHNTVSWYQQALGQGPQFIFQYYREEENGRGNFPPRFSGLQFPNYSSELNVNALELDDSALYLCASSPQTGMNEKLFFGSGTQLSVL.